This T cell receptor beta chain was identified in a study of cytomegalovirus exposure and HLA in healthy donors. Findings and caveats of the study: Reports described diagnosis of cytomegalovirus status by the classifier as highly specific and sensitive. Subsequent analysis revealed that first-cohort TCR clusters tended to co-occur in the 130 or so validation repertoires. Listed as cytomegalovirus-associated were about 160 TCR beta chains. Most TCR sequences were seen very rarely across donors, but some public TCRs occurred in many.

For this clone: Its antigen remains unknown.

Profiling relied on immunoSEQ multiplex PCR, and the TCRdb table lists in-frame clones only, not all of them. The data contain about 130,000 clones, 80% to 90% of them seen just once; the ten biggest clones take up more than 1%. The CDR3 is 15 residues long. Germline V gene lookup returns CDR1 SGHNT and CDR2 YYREEE (reference sequence). V dropped 0 bases and J dropped 1; count of bases not matched to a gene: 3. This chain connects TRBV5-4 to TRBJ1-1; the match to TRBD1 covers 7 bases. Sequencing used PBMCs. The sequence was collected from a young woman in good health and CMV-seronegative. The CDR3 nucleotides read TGTGCCAGCAGCTTGGAACAGGGGACGAACACTGAAGCTTTCTTT. Encoded protein: CASSLEQGTNTEAFF.